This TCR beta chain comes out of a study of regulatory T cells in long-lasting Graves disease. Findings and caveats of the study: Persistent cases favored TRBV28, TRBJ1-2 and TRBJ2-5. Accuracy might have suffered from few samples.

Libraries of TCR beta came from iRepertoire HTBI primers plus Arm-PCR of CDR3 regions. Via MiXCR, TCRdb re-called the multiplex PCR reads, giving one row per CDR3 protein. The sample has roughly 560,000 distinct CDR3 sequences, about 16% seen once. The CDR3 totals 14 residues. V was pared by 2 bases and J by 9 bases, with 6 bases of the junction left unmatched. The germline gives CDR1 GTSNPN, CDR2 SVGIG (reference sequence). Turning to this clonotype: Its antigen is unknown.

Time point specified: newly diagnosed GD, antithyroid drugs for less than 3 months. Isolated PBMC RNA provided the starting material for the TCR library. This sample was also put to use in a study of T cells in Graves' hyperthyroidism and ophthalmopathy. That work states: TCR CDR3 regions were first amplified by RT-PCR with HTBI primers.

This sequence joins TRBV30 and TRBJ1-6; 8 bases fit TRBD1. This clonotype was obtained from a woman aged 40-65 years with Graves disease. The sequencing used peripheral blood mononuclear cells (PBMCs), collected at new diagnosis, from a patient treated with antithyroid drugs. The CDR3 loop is CAWSTGQGSSPLHF. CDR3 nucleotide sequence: TGTGCCTGGAGTACTGGACAGGGAAGTTCACCCCTCCACTTT. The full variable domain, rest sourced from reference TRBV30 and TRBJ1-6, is SQTIHQWPATLVQPVGSPLSLECTVEGTSNPNLYWYRQAAGRGLQLLFYSVGIGQISSEVPQNLSASRPQDRQFILSSKKLLLSDSGFYLCAWSTGQGSSPLHFGNGTRLTVT.